These T cell receptor beta chains were read from a single sample in a study of shared clonotypes between healthy human individuals. The assay was immunoSEQ multiplex PCR, and TCRdb's table has in-frame clones only and misses some. The data contain fewer than 600,000 clones, roughly four fifths of them seen just once; the ten biggest clones take up around 12%. Sequencing was carried out using PBMCs. The receptor source for this set is a woman between 40 and 50 years old in good health. Some clones in this sample may be carry-over from other donors' samples. Both conserved end residues are part of each CDR3. The order of the fields is V gene, CDR3 length, clone size, J gene, CDR3 protein. Rows may omit the clone size; those that give it use once, few, many or a size class.

TRBV30	13	-	TRBJ1-2	CAWSVQGGYGYTF
TRBV29-1	14	-	TRBJ1-5	CSVEFAGGNQPQHF
TRBV7-2	15	few	TRBJ1-1	CASSLAKSWNTEAFF
TRBV18	15	-	TRBJ2-5	CASSPVAGGEETQYF
TRBV28	11	-	TRBJ1-2	CASTDRVGYTF
TRBV4-2	16	-	TRBJ2-5	CASSQDGNLRGETQYF
TRBV27	13	many	TRBJ1-1	CASSTRMGTEAFF
TRBV30	16	-	TRBJ2-1	CAWSVGRAGSYNEQFF
TRBV29-1	13	-	TRBJ2-1	CSLETGGGGEQFF
TRBV5-1	12	once	TRBJ1-1	CASSLDRGEAFF
TRBV7-2	17	-	TRBJ2-5	CASSLGVGQTIQETQYF
TRBV11-1	15	-	TRBJ1-1	CASKDRGMMNTEAFF
TRBV10-1	15	once	TRBJ2-5	CASSESGGVGETQYF
TRBV5-8	13	-	TRBJ2-1	CASSFRRGNEQFF
TRBV7-2	18	-	TRBJ2-3	CASRHGLAGTPSTDTQYF
TRBV7-8	15	-	TRBJ2-7	CASSHNVETAYEQYF
TRBV27	13	-	TRBJ2-5	CASSPPYRETQYF
TRBV5-1	12	-	TRBJ2-4	CASSEDSRIQYF
TRBV19	14	-	TRBJ1-4	CASRRGATNEKLFF
TRBV28	13	-	TRBJ1-5	CASISGGNQPQHF
TRBV28	15	-	TRBJ1-5	CASSLPGHSNQPQHF
TRBV5-4	14	-	TRBJ1-2	CASSERLGGYGYTF
TRBV5-3	15	-	TRBJ2-1	CARSRLAGAYNEQFF
TRBV7-9	15	-	TRBJ1-4	CASSLGPGGREKLFF
TRBV28	14	once	TRBJ2-5	CASSLLGPQETQYF
TRBV19	13	-	TRBJ1-1	CASFGRKNTEAFF
TRBV20-1	11	-	TRBJ2-1	CSAQNYNEQFF
TRBV9	14	-	TRBJ1-5	CASSIGQGNQPQHF
TRBV4-3	17	-	TRBJ1-6	CASSFSTRSSYNSPLHF
TRBV29-1	11	-	TRBJ2-1	CSVSPVNEQFF
TRBV30	14	-	TRBJ2-7	CAWSRLAGVDEQYF
TRBV2	14	-	TRBJ1-2	CASTPGGFNYGYTF
TRBV9	14	-	TRBJ2-3	CASSLGPRGDTQYF